The entry below gives a single T cell receptor beta chain sequence along with its context. Its cognate antigen has yet to be identified. No base-level quality is on record; no much larger clone is a single base apart. Patients with a history of autoimmune disease or receiving systemic immunosuppression were excluded from the trial. Peripheral blood for TCR sequencing was drawn from every dose cohort at baseline, at cycle 4 day 1 and at cycle 7 day 1. Samples came from an open-label, multicenter, first-in-human phase I dose-escalation trial of ivuxolimab. Adults with locally advanced or metastatic head and neck squamous cell, hepatocellular, melanoma or renal cell carcinoma were enrolled in the trial. Before TCR sequencing, CD4+ T cells and CD8+ T cells from peripheral blood were sorted into separate populations. V lost 5 bases and J lost 2 bases; the stretch between them is 6 bases long. Reading from cysteine to phenylalanine, the CDR3 counts 12 amino acids. Only the CDR3 part of the read is kept: 36 bases, read in frame from the first base. CDR1 KGHSH and CDR2 LQKENI were looked up in the germline V gene.

This entry is derived from a study of OX40 agonist ivuxolimab in advanced cancers. Regarding the complete study: The costimulatory receptor OX40 (CD134) was targeted by ivuxolimab, a fully human IgG2 agonistic monoclonal antibody. The paper reports the monotherapy dose-escalation portion (N of about 54 patients) of the phase I ivuxolimab trial. Peripheral TCRbeta sequencing aimed to test whether ivuxolimab altered TCR sequence diversity and caused clonal T-cell expansion. Partial responses occurred in three dose-escalation patients: two with cutaneous melanoma and one with hepatocellular carcinoma. Patients were allowed to have had prior anti-PD-1, anti-PD-L1 or anti-CTLA-4 therapy, and around 37% of the dose-escalation patients had previously received checkpoint inhibitors. Among the approximately 50 dose-escalation patients, some 19 had hepatocellular carcinoma, around 15 melanoma, 9 renal cell carcinoma and 9 head and neck cancer. The dose-escalation cohort was 82.7% male with a mean age of about 54 years, ranging from roughly 23 to 80. Intravenous ivuxolimab was administered to patients every 2 weeks at six dose levels: 0.01, 0.1, 0.3, 1.5, 3 and 10 mg/kg.

The paper as a whole reports these results and caveats: After ivuxolimab, more expanded clones were found on average in CD8+ T cells than in CD4+ T cells. At doses of 0.1 to 3.0 mg/kg, clonal expansion of both CD4+ and CD8+ T cells in blood was seen between baseline and week 6. Low levels of normalized T-cell clonal expansion were also seen in some patients who did not respond. The antigen specificity of the peripheral T cells that underwent clonal expansion was not determined. Partial responders in the 0.1-3.0 mg/kg groups had among the lowest normalized peripheral clonal expansion, especially among CD8+ T cells.

To sequence the TCRbeta CDR3 region, genomic DNA was isolated from the sorted cells. TCRbeta CDR3 regions were sequenced using the immunoSEQ Assay. TCRdb obtained this table from immuneACCESS and retained in-frame rearrangements with V and J assigned. These tables miss some clones; where compared with another copy, unresolved V genes account for less than half of the shortfall, and the remainder is unexplained. The sample data list around 66,000 clones, and 65% to 85% of these were observed just once. Of the sample, approximately 4.8% falls within the top ten clones. This TCR was sampled from an adult with an advanced solid tumor such as melanoma, head and neck, liver or kidney cancer. The sample in question was CD4+ or CD8+ T cells sorted from blood, obtained in a trial of the OX40 agonist ivuxolimab. The chain was built from TRBV18 and TRBJ1-2, with the D gene call left open. The nucleotide sequence reads as follows: TGTGCCAGCTCAGCACAGAACTATGGCTACACCTTC. Its protein is CASSAQNYGYTF.